This TCR beta chain was retrieved from a study of cytomegalovirus exposure and HLA in healthy donors. At the level of the study: Tens of millions of unique TCRs, all from HLA-typed donors, were included in an early release of the data. Study results and limitations: Information on immune exposure was restricted to one variable (CMV serostatus). Reportedly, TCR beta sequences accurately predicted HLA-A and HLA-B alleles in most subjects. Analyses of presence and absence presupposed an approximately uniform sequencing depth across donors.

PCR amplification relied on 60 Vbeta primers (plus 13 Jbeta primers). Repertoires were generated with immunoSEQ multiplex PCR, while TCRdb's copy carries only in-frame clones and drops some. The sample consists of about 160,000 clones, approximately 80% of them appearing once. In the case of this clone: Its antigen remains unknown.

V lost 5 bases, J lost 2 bases, and 2 bases stayed unmatched. The CDR3 is 14 amino acids. Germline CDR1 is KGHSH and CDR2 is LQKENI. The source material was PBMCs. The sequence was collected from a female donor in good health and CMV-seronegative. The chain uses TRBV18 and TRBJ2-2; 7 bases align to TRBD1. Here the CDR3 DNA reads TGTGCCAGCTCAAGGGACAGTAACACCGGGGAGCTGTTTTTT. Amino acids: CASSRDSNTGELFF.